The rows below give T cell receptor beta chains drawn from one sample of a study of blood T cell repertoires in COVID-19. Some clones are missing from TCRdb's copy, which holds only in-frame ones; the method was immunoSEQ multiplex PCR. The data show a few hundred thousand clones, around four fifths seen once. The sequenced material came from peripheral blood. The receptors stem from a woman aged 50 to 65 with active or convalescent COVID-19. Each CDR3 is given without its conserved first and last residue. Fields, in order: V gene, CDR3 protein.

V gene: TRBV7-2; CDR3 protein: ASSFSRSEQF
V gene: TRBV28; CDR3 protein: ASSLNRGRETQY
V gene: TRBV7-2; CDR3 protein: ASSLQQGRKGGYT
V gene: TRBV9; CDR3 protein: ASSVVASGGTDTQY
V gene: TRBV5-5; CDR3 protein: ASSLYPAADSGNTIY
V gene: TRBV27; CDR3 protein: ASSLRTANTEAF
V gene: TRBV7-9; CDR3 protein: ASSTRLAGDGTDTQY
V gene: TRBV6-5; CDR3 protein: ASVRGSYNEQF
V gene: TRBV18; CDR3 protein: ASSPKVLAGTGETQY
V gene: TRBV2; CDR3 protein: ASKGLVVGYT
V gene: TRBV30; CDR3 protein: ASSGGSLGGYT
V gene: TRBV5-6; CDR3 protein: ASSVTGPSSSPRHYEQY
V gene: TRBV5-4; CDR3 protein: ASSIRGGSYEQY
V gene: TRBV7-2; CDR3 protein: ASSLGSLAGVYEQY
V gene: TRBV24-1; CDR3 protein: ATSARLNEQF
V gene: TRBV2; CDR3 protein: AREQGLAGVNEQF
V gene: TRBV5-6; CDR3 protein: ASSWDNYEQY
V gene: TRBV28; CDR3 protein: ASRRRAWSTEAF